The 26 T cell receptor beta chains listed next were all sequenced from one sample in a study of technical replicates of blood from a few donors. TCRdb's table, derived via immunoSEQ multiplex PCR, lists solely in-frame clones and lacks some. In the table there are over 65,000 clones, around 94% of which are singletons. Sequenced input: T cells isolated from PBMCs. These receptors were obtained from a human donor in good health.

For the CDR3, the DNA is TGTGCCATCGGAGGGGACTCTGGAAACACCATATATTTT. Its translation: CAIGGDSGNTIYF. The chain has TRBV10-3 and TRBJ1-3; D is perhaps TRBD1 (5 bases). V was pared by 8 bases and J by 0 bases, with 8 bases between. Germline V CDR1 and CDR2: ENHRY, SYGVKD. The CDR3 is 13 amino acids.

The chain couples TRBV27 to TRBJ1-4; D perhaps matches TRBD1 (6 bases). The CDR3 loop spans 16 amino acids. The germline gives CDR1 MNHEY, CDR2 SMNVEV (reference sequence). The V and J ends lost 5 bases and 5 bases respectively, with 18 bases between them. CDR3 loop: CASSNPGAGPNEKLFF. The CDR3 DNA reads TGTGCCAGCAGTAACCCAGGGGCTGGGCCGAATGAAAAACTGTTTTTT. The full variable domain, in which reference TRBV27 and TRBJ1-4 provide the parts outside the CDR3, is EAQVTQNPRYLITVTGKKLTVTCSQNMNHEYMSWYRQDPGLGLRQIYYSMNVEVTDKGDVPEGYKVSRKEKRNFPLILESPSPNQTSLYFCASSNPGAGPNEKLFFGSGTQLSVL.

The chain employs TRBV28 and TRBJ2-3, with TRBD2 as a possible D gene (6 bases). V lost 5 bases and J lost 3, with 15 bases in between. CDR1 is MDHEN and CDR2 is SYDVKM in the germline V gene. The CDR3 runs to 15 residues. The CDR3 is CASSRGTSKTDTQYF. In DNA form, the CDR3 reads TGTGCCAGCAGTCGCGGGACCTCCAAGACAGATACGCAGTATTTT. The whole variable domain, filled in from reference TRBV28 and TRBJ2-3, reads DVKVTQSSRYLVKRTGEKVFLECVQDMDHENMFWYRQDPGLGLRLIYFSYDVKMKEKGDIPEGYSVSREKKERFSLILESASTNQTSMYLCASSRGTSKTDTQYFGPGTRLTVL.

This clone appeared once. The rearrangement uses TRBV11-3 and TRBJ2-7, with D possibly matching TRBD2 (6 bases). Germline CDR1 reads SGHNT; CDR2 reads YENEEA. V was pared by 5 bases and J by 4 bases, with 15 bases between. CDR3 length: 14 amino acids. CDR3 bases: TGTGCCAGCAGCCCTCCGGGAGATGGATACGAGCAGTACTTC. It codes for CASSPPGDGYEQYF.

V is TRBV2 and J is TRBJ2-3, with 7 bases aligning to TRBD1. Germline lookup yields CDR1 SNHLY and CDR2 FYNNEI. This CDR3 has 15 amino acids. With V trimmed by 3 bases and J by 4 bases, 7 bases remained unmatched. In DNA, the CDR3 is TGTGCCAGCAGTGAGGACCCTACAGGGGCAGATACGCAGTATTTT. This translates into CASSEDPTGADTQYF. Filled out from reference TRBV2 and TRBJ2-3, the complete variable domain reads EPEVTQTPSHQVTQMGQEVILRCVPISNHLYFYWYRQILGQKVEFLVSFYNNEISEKSEIFDDQFSVERPDGSNFTLKIRSTKLEDSAMYFCASSEDPTGADTQYFGPGTRLTVL.

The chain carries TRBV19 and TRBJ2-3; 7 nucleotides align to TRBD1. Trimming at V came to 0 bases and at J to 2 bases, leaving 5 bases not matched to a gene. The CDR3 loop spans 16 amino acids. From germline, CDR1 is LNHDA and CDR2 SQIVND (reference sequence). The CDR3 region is CASSIEQGLDTDTQYF. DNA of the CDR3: TGTGCCAGTAGTATAGAACAGGGGCTTGACACAGATACGCAGTATTTT.

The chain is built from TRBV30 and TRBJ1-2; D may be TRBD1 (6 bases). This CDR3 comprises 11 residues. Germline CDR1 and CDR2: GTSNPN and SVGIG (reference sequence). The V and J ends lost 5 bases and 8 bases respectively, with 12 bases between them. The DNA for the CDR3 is TGTGCCTGGGGACAGTTAGGCGGCTACACCTTC. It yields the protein CAWGQLGGYTF.

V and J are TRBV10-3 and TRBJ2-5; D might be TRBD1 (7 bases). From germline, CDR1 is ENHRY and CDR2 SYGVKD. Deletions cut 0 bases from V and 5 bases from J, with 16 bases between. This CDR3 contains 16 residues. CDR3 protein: CAISESPSQGGETQYF. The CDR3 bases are TGTGCCATCAGTGAGTCTCCCAGTCAGGGGGGTGAGACCCAGTACTTC.

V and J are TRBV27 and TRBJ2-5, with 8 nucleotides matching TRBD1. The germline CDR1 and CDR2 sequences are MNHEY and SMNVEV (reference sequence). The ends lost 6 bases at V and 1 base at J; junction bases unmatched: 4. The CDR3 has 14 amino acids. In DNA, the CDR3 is TGTGCCAGCAGCTTGGACAGGGTCCAAGAGACCCAGTACTTC. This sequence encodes CASSLDRVQETQYF.

Here the CDR3 DNA reads TGTGCCAGCAGCTTGGATACAGGGGTCTATGGCTACACCTTC. Translated, it gives CASSLDTGVYGYTF. This chain joins TRBV5-6 and TRBJ1-2; 7 bases align to TRBD1. CDR1 is SGHDT and CDR2 is YYEEEE in the germline V gene. The CDR3 loop spans 14 amino acids. V trimming: 0 bases; J trimming: 4 bases; junction bases outside the gene matches: 3.

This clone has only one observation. The CDR3 bases are TGTGCCAGCAGCGGAGGAGAGCGGGGCGAGGACGAGACCCAGTACTTC. Its translation is CASSGGERGEDETQYF. This chain links TRBV4-2 with TRBJ2-5, with 7 bases matching TRBD2. The CDR3 has 16 residues. The junction had 14 bases not matched to a gene; V was cut back by 5 bases and J by 5 bases. Germline V lookup: CDR1 LGHNA, CDR2 YNFKEQ.

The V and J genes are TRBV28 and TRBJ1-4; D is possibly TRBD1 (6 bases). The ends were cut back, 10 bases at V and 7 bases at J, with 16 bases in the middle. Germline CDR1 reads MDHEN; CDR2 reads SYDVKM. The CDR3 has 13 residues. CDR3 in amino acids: CATWGPYIEKLFF. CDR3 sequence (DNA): TGTGCCACCTGGGGGCCCTACATTGAAAAACTGTTTTTT.

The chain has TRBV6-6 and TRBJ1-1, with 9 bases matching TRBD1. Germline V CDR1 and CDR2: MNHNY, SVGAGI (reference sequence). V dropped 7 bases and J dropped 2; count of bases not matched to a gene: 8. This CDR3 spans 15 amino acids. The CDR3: CASKQGGQGNTEAFF. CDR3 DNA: TGTGCCAGCAAACAGGGGGGACAGGGTAACACTGAAGCTTTCTTT.

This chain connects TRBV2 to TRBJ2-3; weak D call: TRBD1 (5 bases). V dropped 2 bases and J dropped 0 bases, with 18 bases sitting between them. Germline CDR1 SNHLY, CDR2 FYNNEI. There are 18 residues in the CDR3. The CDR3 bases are TGTGCCAGCAGTGAATTTCCCATGGGCAGGGCCAGCACAGATACGCAGTATTTT. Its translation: CASSEFPMGRASTDTQYF.

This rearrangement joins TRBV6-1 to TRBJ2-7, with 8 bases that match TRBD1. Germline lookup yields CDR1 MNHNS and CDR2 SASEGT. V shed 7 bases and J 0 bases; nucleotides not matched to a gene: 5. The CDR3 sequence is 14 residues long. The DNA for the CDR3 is TGTGCCAGCAACGACAGGGGAATCTCCTACGAGCAGTACTTC. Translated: CASNDRGISYEQYF.

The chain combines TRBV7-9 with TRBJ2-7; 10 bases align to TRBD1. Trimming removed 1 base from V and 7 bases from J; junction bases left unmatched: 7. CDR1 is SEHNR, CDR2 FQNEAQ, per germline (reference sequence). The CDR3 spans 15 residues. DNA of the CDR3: TGTGCCAGCAGCTTAGTGGGACAGGGGCTGGAAGAGCAGTACTTC. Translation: CASSLVGQGLEEQYF. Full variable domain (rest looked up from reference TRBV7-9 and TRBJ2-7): DTGVSQNPRHKITKRGQNVTFRCDPISEHNRLYWYRQTLGQGPEFLTYFQNEAQLEKSRLLSDRFSAERPKGSFSTLEIQRTEQGDSAMYLCASSLVGQGLEEQYFGPGTRLTVT.

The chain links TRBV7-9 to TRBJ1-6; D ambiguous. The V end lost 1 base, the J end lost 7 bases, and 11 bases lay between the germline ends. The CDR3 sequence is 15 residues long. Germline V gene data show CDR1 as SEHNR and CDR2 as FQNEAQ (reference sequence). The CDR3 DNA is TGTGCCAGCAGCTTAGGAGCGGTGGAGAATTCACCCCTCCACTTT. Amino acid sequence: CASSLGAVENSPLHF.

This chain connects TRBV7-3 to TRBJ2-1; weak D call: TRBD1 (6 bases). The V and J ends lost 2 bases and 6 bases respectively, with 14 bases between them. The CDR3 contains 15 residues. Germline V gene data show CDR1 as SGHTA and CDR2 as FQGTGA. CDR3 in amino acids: CASSLGGQGRNEQFF. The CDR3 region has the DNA TGTGCCAGCAGCTTAGGGGGCCAGGGACGCAATGAGCAGTTCTTC.

The DNA for the CDR3 is TGTGCCAGCAGTTTAGGAGACCTTGGGTACACTGAAGCTTTCTTT. As protein: CASSLGDLGYTEAFF. The rearrangement uses TRBV27 and TRBJ1-1; no reliable D call. Trimming left V 2 bases short and J 3 bases short, with 13 bases between. This CDR3 comprises 15 residues. Germline-derived CDR1 and CDR2 are MNHEY and SMNVEV (reference sequence).

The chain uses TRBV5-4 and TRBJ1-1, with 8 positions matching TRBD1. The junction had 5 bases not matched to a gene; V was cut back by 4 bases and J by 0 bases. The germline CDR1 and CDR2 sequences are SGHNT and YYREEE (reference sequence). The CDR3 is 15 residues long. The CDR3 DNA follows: TGTGCCAGCAGCCGGGACAGGAGGATGAACACTGAAGCTTTCTTT. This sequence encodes CASSRDRRMNTEAFF.

The CDR3 DNA sequence: TGTGCCAGCAAAAGAGGGGGACATGAAGCTTTCTTT. It is translated as CASKRGGHEAFF. V usage is TRBV6-1 and J usage is TRBJ1-1, with D perhaps matching TRBD1 (6 bases). Germline assignment: CDR1 MNHNS and CDR2 SASEGT. V dropped 7 bases and J dropped 7 bases, with 13 bases sitting between them. The CDR3 length is 12 residues.

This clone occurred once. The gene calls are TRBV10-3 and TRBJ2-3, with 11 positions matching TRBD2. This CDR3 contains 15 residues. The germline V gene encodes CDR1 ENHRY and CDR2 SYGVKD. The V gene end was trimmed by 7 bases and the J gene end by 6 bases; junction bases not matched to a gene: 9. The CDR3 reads CAIKRSASGGDTQYF. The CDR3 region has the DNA TGTGCCATCAAACGGTCGGCTAGCGGGGGGGATACGCAGTATTTT.

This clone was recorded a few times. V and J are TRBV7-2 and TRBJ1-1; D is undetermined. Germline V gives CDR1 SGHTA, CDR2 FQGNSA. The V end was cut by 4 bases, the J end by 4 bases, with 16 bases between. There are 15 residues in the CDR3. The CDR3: CASSSLWQGGTEAFF. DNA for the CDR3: TGTGCCAGCAGCTCGCTCTGGCAAGGCGGCACTGAAGCTTTCTTT.

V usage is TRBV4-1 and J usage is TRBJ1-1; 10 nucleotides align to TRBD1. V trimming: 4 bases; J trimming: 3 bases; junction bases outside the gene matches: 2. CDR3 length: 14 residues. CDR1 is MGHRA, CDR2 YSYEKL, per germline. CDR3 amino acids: CASSRTGGDTEAFF. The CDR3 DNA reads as TGCGCCAGCAGCCGGACAGGGGGGGACACTGAAGCTTTCTTT.

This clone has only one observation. Here the CDR3 reads CASSLVNGGSGANVLTF. The CDR3 region has the DNA TGTGCCAGCAGCTTAGTAAATGGAGGCTCTGGGGCCAACGTCCTGACTTTC. The chain uses TRBV11-1 and TRBJ2-6, with D tentatively TRBD2 (5 bases). CDR1 is SGHAT and CDR2 is FQDESV in the germline V gene (reference sequence). This CDR3 comprises 17 residues. V was pared by 1 base and J by 0 bases, with 10 bases between.

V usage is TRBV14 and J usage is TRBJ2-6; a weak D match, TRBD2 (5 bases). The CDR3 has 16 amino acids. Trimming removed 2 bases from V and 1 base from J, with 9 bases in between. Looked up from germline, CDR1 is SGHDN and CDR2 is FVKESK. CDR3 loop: CASSQRRGSGANVLTF. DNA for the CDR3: TGTGCCAGCAGCCAAAGACGGGGATCTGGGGCCAACGTCCTGACTTTC.